This T cell receptor (beta chain) was recorded in a study of blood T cell repertoires in COVID-19. This CDR3 is 16 amino acids long. J was trimmed by 5 bases and V by 3 bases; bases with no gene match: 12. CDR1 and CDR2 (germline): DFQATT, SNEGSKA (reference sequence). In the authors' workflow: Amplification of reference gene primers provided the estimated nucleated cell counts. Sequencing used immunoSEQ multiplex PCR; TCRdb keeps in-frame clones, though not all of them. The V and J calls and clone size come from that table; D and trimming were worked out from the DNA. The sample lists 310,000 or so clones, 86% occurring once.

The chain combines TRBV20-1 with TRBJ2-2, with 7 bases lining up with TRBD2. The source of this sequence is a woman aged 45-60 years with acute or convalescent COVID-19. The sample taken for sequencing was peripheral blood. The CDR3 region is CSASRVAGADTGELFF. CDR3 in DNA: TGCAGTGCTAGTCGGGTGGCGGGAGCTGATACCGGGGAGCTGTTTTTT.